These T cell receptor beta chains were read from a single sample in a study of blood T cell repertoires in COVID-19. The method was immunoSEQ multiplex PCR; TCRdb's version includes in-frame clones alone and lacks a portion of them. The sample consists of about 260,000 clones, approximately 90% of them appearing once. Specimen: peripheral blood. These receptors were obtained from a woman aged 40 to 50 with acute or convalescent COVID-19. Each CDR3 is given with its conserved first and last residue. A D gene is named only where the DNA matches it firmly. Not every row has a clone size; where given, it reads once, few, many or a size class.

TRBJ2-1 | - | TRBV24-1 | TRBD1 | CATSDPSPGQGYNEQFF | TGTGCCACCAGTGACCCATCTCCGGGACAGGGTTACAATGAGCAGTTCTTC
TRBJ1-5 | once | TRBV9 | - | CASSVGGRGNYNQPQHF | TGTGCCAGCAGCGTAGGGGGAAGGGGAAATTACAATCAGCCCCAGCATTTT
TRBJ1-5 | - | TRBV13 | TRBD1 | CASSLRDRGDQPQHF | TGTGCCAGCAGCTTGCGGGACAGGGGTGATCAGCCCCAGCATTTT
TRBJ1-4 | - | TRBV5-1 | - | CASSLGRFDNEKLFF | TGCGCCAGCAGCTTGGGGAGGTTTGATAATGAAAAACTGTTTTTT
TRBJ1-1 | - | TRBV11-2 | TRBD1 | CASSLPGQTSNTEAFF | TGTGCCAGCAGCTTACCGGGACAGACTTCGAACACTGAAGCTTTCTTT
TRBJ1-5 | - | TRBV27 | - | CASSLSGGGGVEPQHF | TGTGCCAGCAGTTTATCGGGCGGCGGGGGGGTCGAGCCCCAGCATTTT
TRBJ1-2 | - | TRBV19 | - | CASSSGSDYTF | TGTGCCAGTAGTTCGGGGTCGGACTACACCTTC
TRBJ2-1 | - | TRBV14 | - | CASSPPGTTYNEQFF | TGTGCCAGCAGCCCGCCCGGGACAACCTACAATGAGCAGTTCTTC
TRBJ1-5 | - | TRBV6-2/TRBV6-3 | - | CASSHPEDYSNQPQHF | TGTGCCAGCAGTCACCCAGAGGACTATAGCAATCAGCCCCAGCATTTT
TRBJ1-6 | - | TRBV25-1 | TRBD1 | CASSHTNIAQGYSPLHF | TGTGCCAGCAGTCACACTAACATTGCACAGGGGTATTCACCCCTCCACTTT
TRBJ1-5 | - | TRBV28 | - | CASSGIRGYSNQPQHF | TGTGCCAGCAGTGGTATTAGAGGATATAGCAATCAGCCCCAGCATTTT
TRBJ1-1 | - | TRBV30 | TRBD1 | CAWYTGTELTEAFF | TGTGCCTGGTATACCGGGACAGAGCTCACTGAAGCTTTCTTT
TRBJ1-6 | - | TRBV14 | - | CASSQVGRGRLHF | TGTGCCAGCAGCCAAGTGGGTCGCGGGCGACTCCACTTT
TRBJ2-5 | - | TRBV4-2 | TRBD1 | CASSQVRQGARQETQYF | TGTGCCAGCAGCCAAGTTAGACAGGGAGCGCGACAAGAGACCCAGTACTTC
TRBJ1-1 | - | TRBV9 | - | CASSSRVGALDTEAFF | TGTGCCAGCAGCTCCCGGGTAGGGGCCCTTGACACTGAAGCTTTCTTT
TRBJ2-5 | - | TRBV2 | - | CASSEDREETQYF | TGTGCCAGCAGCGAGGACAGAGAAGAGACCCAGTACTTC
TRBJ2-5 | - | TRBV30 | - | CAWSGRAGETQYF | TGTGCCTGGAGTGGGCGGGCAGGAGAGACCCAGTACTTC
TRBJ2-5 | - | TRBV12-5 | - | CANSQGNQETQYF | TGTGCTAACTCACAGGGAAACCAAGAGACCCAGTACTTC
TRBJ1-1 | - | TRBV13 | TRBD1 | CASSALPRDSHANTEAFF | TGTGCCAGCAGCGCCCTTCCTCGGGACAGTCACGCGAACACTGAAGCTTTCTTT
TRBJ1-2 | - | TRBV6-1 | - | CASSQNYGYTF | TGTGCCAGCAGTCAGAACTATGGCTACACCTTC
TRBJ1-6 | few | TRBV6-5 | TRBD1 | CASRNGQEAPLHF | TGTGCCAGCAGAAATGGACAGGAGGCACCCCTCCACTTT
TRBJ2-1 | - | TRBV30 | TRBD2 | CAWSRVAGARYNEQFF | TGTGCCTGGAGTCGGGTAGCGGGGGCCCGTTACAATGAGCAGTTCTTC
TRBJ1-1 | - | TRBV9 | - | CASSVDGQNLNTEAFF | TGTGCCAGCAGCGTAGATGGTCAGAATTTGAACACTGAAGCTTTCTTT
TRBJ2-2 | - | TRBV18 | TRBD2 | CASSPGTSGDGGELFF | TGTGCCAGCTCACCAGGGACTAGCGGGGACGGCGGGGAGCTGTTTTTT
TRBJ2-1 | - | TRBV3-1/TRBV3-2 | TRBD2 | CASSPLGTSGGATEQFF | TGTGCCAGCAGCCCGCTGGGGACTAGCGGGGGGGCCACTGAGCAGTTCTTC
TRBJ2-1 | few | TRBV30 | - | CAWSSGSNNEQFF | TGTGCCTGGAGTTCAGGGTCGAACAATGAGCAGTTCTTC
TRBJ1-1 | - | TRBV5-5 | - | CASSLAPQGNTEAFF | TGTGCCAGCAGCTTGGCCCCACAGGGGAACACTGAAGCTTTCTTT
TRBJ2-1 | few | TRBV9 | - | CASTGTPSSYNEQFF | TGTGCCAGCACCGGGACTCCGAGCTCCTACAATGAGCAGTTCTTC
TRBJ1-2 | many | TRBV2 | TRBD1 | CASRPEDRGGGYTF | TGTGCCAGCAGACCCGAGGACAGGGGAGGTGGCTACACCTTC
TRBJ2-2 | - | TRBV2 | - | CASSGYGELFF | TGTGCCAGCAGTGGTTATGGGGAGCTGTTTTTT
TRBJ1-1 | - | TRBV14 | - | CASSPFEGVVSRTEAFF | TGTGCCAGCAGCCCCTTCGAGGGGGTTGTATCTCGCACTGAAGCTTTCTTT
TRBJ1-6 | - | TRBV6-1 | TRBD1 | CASSDRGQSNSPLHF | TGTGCCAGCAGTGATAGGGGACAGTCAAATTCACCCCTCCACTTT
TRBJ1-1 | - | TRBV3-1/TRBV3-2 | TRBD1 | CASSPSNPGQGAEAFF | TGTGCCAGCAGCCCGAGTAACCCGGGACAGGGGGCTGAAGCTTTCTTT
TRBJ2-5 | - | TRBV7-8 | - | CASSLGANRETQYF | TGTGCCAGCAGCTTAGGCGCGAATCGAGAGACCCAGTACTTC
TRBJ1-1 | once | TRBV11-2 | TRBD1 | CASSLGDRVNTEAFF | TGTGCCAGCAGCTTAGGAGACAGGGTGAACACTGAAGCTTTCTTT
TRBJ1-2 | - | TRBV2 | - | CATRTGYGYTF | TGTGCCACCCGGACGGGATATGGCTACACCTTC
TRBJ2-5 | once | TRBV7-6 | TRBD2 | CASSLGGARTSGRAQYF | TGTGCCAGCAGCCTGGGGGGGGCGCGGACTAGCGGGCGTGCCCAGTACTTC
TRBJ1-2 | once | TRBV2 | - | CASSGGPGYGYTF | TGTGCCAGCAGTGGGGGGCCCGGCTATGGCTACACCTTC
TRBJ2-1 | once | TRBV6-4 | - | CASSDGGGPIDEQFF | TGTGCCAGCAGTGACGGGGGGGGGCCTATAGATGAGCAGTTCTTC
TRBJ1-4 | - | TRBV7-2 | TRBD1 | CASSQDRGREKLFF | TGTGCCAGCAGCCAGGACAGGGGAAGAGAAAAACTGTTTTTT
TRBJ2-3 | - | TRBV27 | TRBD1 | CATPDREPDTQYF | TGTGCCACCCCGGACAGGGAACCAGATACGCAGTATTTT
TRBJ1-1 | - | TRBV18 | - | CASSPPTQGSLLNTEAFF | TGTGCCAGCTCACCACCGACTCAGGGATCGCTTTTGAACACTGAAGCTTTCTTT
TRBJ2-1 | - | TRBV6-5 | TRBD2 | CASAYSGGDYNEQFF | TGTGCCAGCGCCTACTCCGGGGGGGACTACAATGAGCAGTTCTTC
TRBJ1-2 | - | TRBV30 | TRBD1 | CAWRPLARGHFGYTF | TGTGCCTGGAGGCCGCTGGCCAGGGGGCATTTTGGCTACACCTTC
TRBJ1-2 | - | TRBV2 | - | CASTQGGDPFYGYTF | TGTGCCAGCACCCAAGGGGGGGACCCTTTCTATGGCTACACCTTC
TRBJ2-1 | once | TRBV11-3 | TRBD1 | CASSSRQGLGDEQFF | TGTGCCAGCAGCTCTCGACAGGGTCTTGGTGATGAGCAGTTCTTC
TRBJ2-3 | - | TRBV11-1 | - | CASSLVAAGPDTQYF | TGTGCCAGCAGTCTAGTGGCGGCAGGGCCAGATACGCAGTATTTT
TRBJ1-2 | - | TRBV28 | TRBD1 | CASSSSGTGGYGYTF | TGTGCCAGCAGTTCCTCCGGGACAGGGGGGTATGGCTACACCTTC
TRBJ2-5 | - | TRBV14 | - | CASSQGSYHQETQYF | TGTGCCAGCAGCCAAGGGTCCTACCACCAAGAGACCCAGTACTTC
TRBJ2-5 | - | TRBV6-5 | TRBD2 | CASSYSTSGGRTQYF | TGTGCCAGCAGTTACTCGACTAGCGGGGGGAGGACCCAGTACTTC
TRBJ1-5 | - | TRBV18 | TRBD1 | CASSPDRVAYQPQHF | TGTGCCAGCTCACCGGACAGGGTGGCGTATCAGCCCCAGCATTTT
TRBJ1-4 | - | TRBV29-1 | - | CSVVGGVGKLFF | TGCAGCGTTGTAGGAGGGGTTGGAAAACTGTTTTTT
TRBJ1-6 | - | TRBV7-2 | - | CASSLAQAGVGSPLHF | TGTGCCAGCAGCTTAGCGCAGGCAGGGGTTGGGTCACCCCTCCACTTT
TRBJ1-1 | - | TRBV9 | TRBD1 | CASSSTGGREWVF | TGTGCCAGCAGCTCGACAGGGGGCCGGGAATGGGTCTTT
TRBJ1-2 | - | TRBV15 | - | CATSREVSGRSGYTF | TGTGCCACCAGCAGAGAGGTTTCAGGGAGGAGCGGCTACACCTTC
TRBJ2-1 | - | TRBV5-1 | TRBD2 | CASSFLAGGLPEQFF | TGCGCCAGCAGCTTCCTAGCGGGGGGGCTCCCTGAGCAGTTCTTC
TRBJ2-6 | - | TRBV5-6 | - | CASIPTGLRPGANVLTF | TGTGCCAGCATCCCTACAGGGCTTCGTCCTGGGGCCAACGTCCTGACTTTC